What follows is one T cell receptor beta chain and its context. Its antigen is not known. TCR alpha and beta CDR3 regions were amplified from RNA using iRepertoire nested multiplex PCR. TCRdb recomputed calls from the multiplex PCR reads with MiXCR, one row per CDR3 protein. This table has tens of thousands of distinct CDR3 sequences, approximately 22% appearing once. This sample was taken from a study of glioma-infiltrating T cells. The ends were cut back, 4 bases at V and 5 bases at J, with 14 bases in the middle. The length of the CDR3 is 15 residues. Germline V gene lookup returns CDR1 KGHSH and CDR2 LQKENI. Findings of the study overall: Non-neoplastic patients had below-expected tissue-blood divergence, while all gliomas exceeded expectation.

The sequence derives from a human donor with low-grade glioma or glioblastoma, undergoing nonglioma brain surgery, or in good health (not recorded which). J is TRBJ2-2 and V is TRBV18, with D maybe TRBD1 (5 bases). Sequencing used glioma tissue, nonneoplastic brain tissue, or PBMCs (not recorded which). CDR3 sequence (DNA): TGTGCCAGCTCACAAGGAAGGGGCTGGACCGGGGAGCTGTTTTTT. Translating it yields CASSQGRGWTGELFF.